This TCR beta chain was retrieved from a study of blood T cell repertoires in COVID-19. Study-level background: Material from acute and convalescent COVID-19 was sourced from the United States, Italy and Spain. T cells, B-cell-depleted T cells, or PBMCs provided the cDNA or gDNA that served as material.

Measured with immunoSEQ multiplex PCR; TCRdb has only the in-frame clones, and not every one. The table has 60,000 or so clones, 75% to 90% seen once. This clone is judged medium-sized. This clonotype originated in a human donor with acute or convalescent COVID-19. The donor label of this sample is uncertain. Source material: peripheral blood.

The CDR3 reads CASSPEVQPFNEQFF. The CDR3 DNA reads as TGCGCCAGCAGCCCTGAGGTACAACCGTTCAATGAGCAGTTCTTC. The chain has TRBV10-1 and TRBJ2-1; no definite D call. Germline CDR1 and CDR2: WNHNN and SYGVQD (reference sequence). The ends were cut back, 6 bases at V and 6 bases at J, with 18 bases in the middle. The CDR3 totals 15 residues.